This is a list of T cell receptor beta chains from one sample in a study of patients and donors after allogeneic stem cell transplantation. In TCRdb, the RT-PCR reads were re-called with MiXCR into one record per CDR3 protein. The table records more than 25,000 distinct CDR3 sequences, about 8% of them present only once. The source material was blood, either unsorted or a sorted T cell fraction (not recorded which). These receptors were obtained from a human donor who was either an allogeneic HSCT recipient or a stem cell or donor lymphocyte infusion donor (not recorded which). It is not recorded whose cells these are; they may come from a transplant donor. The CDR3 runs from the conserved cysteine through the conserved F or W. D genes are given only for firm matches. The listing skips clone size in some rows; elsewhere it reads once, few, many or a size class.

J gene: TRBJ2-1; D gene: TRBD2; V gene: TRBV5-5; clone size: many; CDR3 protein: CASSLETSGYNEQFF; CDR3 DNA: TGTGCCAGCAGCTTGGAGACTAGCGGGTACAATGAGCAGTTCTTC
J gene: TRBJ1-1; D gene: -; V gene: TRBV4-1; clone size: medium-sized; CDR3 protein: CASSQVGTEAFF; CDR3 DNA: TGCGCCAGCAGCCAAGTGGGCACTGAAGCTTTCTTT
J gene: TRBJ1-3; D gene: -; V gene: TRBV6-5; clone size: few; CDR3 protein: CASSYFLGAGNTIYF; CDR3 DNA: TGTGCCAGCAGTTACTTCCTGGGGGCCGGGAACACCATATATTTT
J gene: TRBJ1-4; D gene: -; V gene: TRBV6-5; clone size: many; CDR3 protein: CASSYGGFAEEKLFF; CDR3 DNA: TGTGCCAGCAGTTACGGAGGATTTGCCGAAGAAAAACTGTTTTTT
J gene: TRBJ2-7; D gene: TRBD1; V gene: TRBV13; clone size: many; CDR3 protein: CASSTTGTGGKGEQYF; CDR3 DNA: TGTGCCAGCAGCACGACCGGGACAGGGGGGAAGGGAGAGCAGTACTTC
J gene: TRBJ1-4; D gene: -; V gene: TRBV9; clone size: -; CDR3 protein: CASSPRGSTNEKLFF; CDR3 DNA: TGTGCCAGCAGCCCCCGTGGGTCAACTAATGAAAAACTGTTTTTT
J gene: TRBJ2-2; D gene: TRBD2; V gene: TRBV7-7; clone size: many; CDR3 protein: CASSLRAGGLSPGELFF; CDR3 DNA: TGTGCCAGCAGCTTGCGAGCGGGAGGCCTCTCCCCCGGGGAGCTGTTTTTT
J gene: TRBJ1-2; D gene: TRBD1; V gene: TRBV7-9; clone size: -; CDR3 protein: CASRSTGGAGGYTF; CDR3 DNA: TGTGCCAGCAGATCCACAGGGGGCGCGGGGGGCTACACCTTC
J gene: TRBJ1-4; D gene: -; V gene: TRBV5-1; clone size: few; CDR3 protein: CASSLGTGDEKLFF; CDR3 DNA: TGCGCCAGCAGCTTGGGGACGGGGGATGAAAAACTGTTTTTT
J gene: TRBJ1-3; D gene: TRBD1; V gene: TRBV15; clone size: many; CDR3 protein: CATSGTGASGNTIYF; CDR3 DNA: TGTGCCACCAGCGGAACAGGGGCCTCTGGAAACACCATATATTTT
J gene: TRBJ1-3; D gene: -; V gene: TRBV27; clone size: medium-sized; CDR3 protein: CASSASGSSGNTIYF; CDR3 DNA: TGTGCCAGCAGTGCGTCGGGGAGCTCTGGAAACACCATATATTTT
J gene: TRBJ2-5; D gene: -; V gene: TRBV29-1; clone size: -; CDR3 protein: CSVGSSRETQYF; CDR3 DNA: TGCAGCGTTGGGAGCAGTAGGGAGACCCAGTACTTC
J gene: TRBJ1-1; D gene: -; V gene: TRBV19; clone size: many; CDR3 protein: CASSIWGRTEAFF; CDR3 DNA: TGTGCCAGTAGTATATGGGGGCGGACTGAAGCTTTCTTT
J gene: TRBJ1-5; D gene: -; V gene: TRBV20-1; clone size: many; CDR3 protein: CSASPVGNQPQHF; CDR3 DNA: TGCAGTGCGTCTCCGGTGGGCAATCAGCCCCAGCATTTT
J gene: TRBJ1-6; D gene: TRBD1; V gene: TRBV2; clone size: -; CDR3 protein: CASRTGGYSPLHF; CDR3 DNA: TGTGCCAGCAGGACAGGGGGTTATTCACCCCTCCACTTT
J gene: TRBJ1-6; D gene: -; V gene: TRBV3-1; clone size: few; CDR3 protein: CASSHGTVNSPLHF; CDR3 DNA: TGTGCCAGCAGCCACGGGACGGTCAATTCACCCCTCCACTTT
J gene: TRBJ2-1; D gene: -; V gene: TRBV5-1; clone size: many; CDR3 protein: CASSSQGVGSYNEQFF; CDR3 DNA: TGCGCCAGCAGCTCGCAGGGAGTGGGCTCCTACAATGAGCAGTTCTTC
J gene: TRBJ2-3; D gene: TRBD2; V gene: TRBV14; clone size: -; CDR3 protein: CASSHRLLAGAHTQYF; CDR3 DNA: TGTGCCAGCAGCCATCGATTACTAGCGGGGGCCCATACGCAGTATTTT